This T cell receptor beta chain was sequenced during a study of Graves' ophthalmopathy and Graves' hyperthyroidism. Overall study findings and caveats: Detected in blood as well were most expanded thyroid clonotypes with frequency above 0.001.

The CDR3 totals 15 residues. Germline lookup yields CDR1 MDHEN and CDR2 SYDVKM. V was cut by 0 bases and J by 5 bases, with 13 bases left in between. For repertoire sequencing, the TCR beta CDR3 regions were amplified from RNA transcripts. Following a first-round RT-PCR that used HTBI primers, a second-round multiplex PCR was carried out. TCRdb redid the calling of the multiplex PCR reads with MiXCR, one entry per CDR3 protein. The data show roughly 160,000 distinct CDR3 sequences, approximately 40% seen once. In this sample, this clonotype turned up once. The antigen remains undetermined. Thyroid ultrasound, orbital computed tomography, TRAb, serum thyroxine and clinical symptoms formed the basis of diagnosis.

The chain is built from TRBV28 and TRBJ1-1; D gene unclear. The sequence was collected from a man aged 25-45 years with Graves' ophthalmopathy. Sequenced sample: peripheral blood. The chain's CDR3 is CASSLWGSPGTEAFF. As DNA, the CDR3 is TGTGCCAGCAGTTTATGGGGCAGCCCGGGGACTGAAGCTTTCTTT.